The present T cell receptor (beta chain) was sequenced within a study of Graves' ophthalmopathy and Graves' hyperthyroidism. Study overall: Investigators collected peripheral blood at initial diagnosis, before any treatment was given.

Study-wide results and limits: A 13-signature model separated ophthalmopathy from stable hyperthyroidism, roughly 86% sensitivity, 80% to 83% specificity.

Germline lookup yields CDR1 SNHLY and CDR2 FYNNEI. Trimming stripped 2 bases from V and 3 bases from J, with 7 bases between. The CDR3 has 13 amino acids. Newly diagnosed, the hyperthyroidism patients had under 2 months' duration and were aged 18 to 65. Diagnostic conclusions were grounded in clinical symptoms, serum thyroxine, TRAb, thyroid ultrasound and orbital computed tomography. This clonotype occurred many times. Its antigen is undetermined. RNA served as the template for amplifying TCR beta CDR3 regions. Second-round multiplex PCR came after a first-round RT-PCR that employed HTBI primers. From the multiplex PCR reads, TCRdb called clonotypes with MiXCR, one entry per CDR3 protein. This table holds hundreds of thousands of distinct CDR3 sequences, 20% to 25% found once.

The clonotype was recovered from a woman aged 18-29 years with stable Graves' hyperthyroidism. Some clones in this sample may be carry-over from other donors' samples. Sequencing input: peripheral blood. This chain links TRBV2 with TRBJ1-2, with TRBD1 as a possible D gene (5 bases). The CDR3: CASSEMGHYGYTF. The CDR3 region has the DNA TGTGCCAGCAGTGAAATGGGGCACTATGGCTACACCTTC. The whole variable domain, filled in from reference TRBV2 and TRBJ1-2, reads EPEVTQTPSHQVTQMGQEVILRCVPISNHLYFYWYRQILGQKVEFLVSFYNNEISEKSEIFDDQFSVERPDGSNFTLKIRSTKLEDSAMYFCASSEMGHYGYTFGSGTRLTVV.